This T cell receptor (beta chain) was captured in a study of T-cell memory formation after mild COVID-19. Constant-segment primers were used for 5'RACE, and the resulting TCR alpha and TCR beta cDNA libraries carried sample barcodes and UMIs. Via MiXCR, TCRdb re-called the 5' RACE reads, giving one row per CDR3 protein. The repertoire has about 500,000 distinct CDR3 sequences, roughly 22% of them found once; the top ten carry under 15%. Study outcomes and limitations: Whereas later expanders leaned CD4+, clones contracting day 15 to 85 showed a balanced CD4/CD8 makeup.

Regarding this clonotype: The target antigen is unknown.

Germline loops: CDR1 LGHDT, CDR2 YNNKEL (reference sequence). The CDR3 has 14 amino acids. V gave up 2 bases and J gave up 9 bases, with 16 bases separating them. This clonotype was sampled from an adult woman who had mild COVID-19 (a few samples of this study predate the infection). Cell type and time point are not known. Sequencing was carried out using PBMCs or a T cell subset sorted from them (not recorded which). This chain joins TRBV3-1 and TRBJ2-5, with D perhaps matching TRBD1 or TRBD2 (5 bases each). In DNA form, the CDR3 reads TGTGCCAGCAGCCAACGGGACCGTATGGGGGCCCAGTACTTC. Amino acid sequence: CASSQRDRMGAQYF.